This T cell receptor (beta chain) was identified during a study of T cell responses to AZD1222 COVID-19 vaccine (TCRdb year 2021). With regard to the full study: AZD1222 recipients given second doses at about 4 weeks or at about 12 weeks were pooled, since spike-specific TCR depth and breadth were not found to differ between the two schedules. TCR sequencing covered 233 trial participants: 200 to 210 given two doses of AZD1222 and approximately 26 given two doses of MenACWY control vaccine. Trial participants were enrolled into age subgroups of 18-55, 56-69 and 70-plus years, which contained around 150, 29 and 61 TCR-sequenced participants, respectively. Overall study outcomes, separate from this receptor: The whole spike protein was spanned by vaccine-associated CD4 TCRs, and dominant responses were seen in regions 160-218 and 743-854. After two AZD1222 doses, spike-specific TCR breadth and depth were significantly higher than at day 0 and than in MenACWY recipients. No day 14 peak-response samples were available, so repertoires were characterized only after the peak T cell response. In the small 56-69-year group, the increase in depth fell short of significance, most likely because of low power. Reportedly, almost half of the unique spike-specific TCRs recognized epitopes lying outside the regions that are mutated in the B.1.351 and B.1.1.7 variants. Participants were mostly white British and included more females than males, and it was suggested by the authors that clonal diversity may have been underestimated. Conclusions about previously exposed vaccinees are limited, since just a handful of AZD1222 recipients were seropositive for SARS-CoV-2 at baseline.

The sample's time point label is to be understood as: baseline before first vaccination. Vaccinee samples were obtained from the UK trials COV001 and COV002, which included a single-blind randomized controlled phase 2/3 trial of AZD1222 (ChAdOx1 nCoV-19) in healthy adults. For TCRbeta chain sequencing, PBMC samples from trial participants were taken at day 0 and at day 28 after the second dose. Concerning this clone: Its recognized antigen is unknown. No clone much larger than this one lies a single base away; base qualities are absent.

Germline trimming: 6 bases from V, 4 bases from J; junction bases outside gene matches: 14. The CDR3 starts with the cysteine, ends with the phenylalanine, and has 16 residues. Solely the CDR3 DNA is kept, with 48 bases framed from the first base. The germline V gene provides CDR1 SGHRS and CDR2 YFSETQ. The CDR3 regions of human TCRbeta chains were analyzed by immunosequencing. On the study's bioinformatics: Repertoire TCRs were matched against a reference library of SARS-CoV-2-specific TCRs generated with the MIRA antigen-specificity platform. Breadth meant the fraction of unique TCRs that were SARS-CoV-2-associated, whereas depth meant the fraction of total T cells that were SARS-CoV-2-associated. Using the MIRA data, each spike-specific TCR was assigned both to the spike region to which the TCR was reactive and to a CD4 or CD8 class. Log10-transformed breadth and depth values were compared by one-way ANOVA with Sidak's multiple comparisons tests. Held by TCRdb, this immuneACCESS table contains in-frame sequences only and omits some clones. Under half of the omission traces to an unresolved V gene where checked; the cause of the rest is unknown. V and J calls and clone size come straight from that table; D and trimming were deduced from the DNA. Recorded for this sample are more than 95,000 clones; 91% of them occurred a single time. About 48% of the sample lies in the top ten.

The chain employs TRBV5-1 and TRBJ2-7; TRBD2 fits 9 bases in the junction. This sample comprised peripheral blood, obtained on day 0 of AZD1222 vaccination. The receptor's source is an adult in good health. The CDR3 is CASKTNPAGGKYEQYF. The DNA is as follows: TGCGCCAGCAAAACCAACCCAGCGGGAGGTAAATACGAGCAGTACTTC.